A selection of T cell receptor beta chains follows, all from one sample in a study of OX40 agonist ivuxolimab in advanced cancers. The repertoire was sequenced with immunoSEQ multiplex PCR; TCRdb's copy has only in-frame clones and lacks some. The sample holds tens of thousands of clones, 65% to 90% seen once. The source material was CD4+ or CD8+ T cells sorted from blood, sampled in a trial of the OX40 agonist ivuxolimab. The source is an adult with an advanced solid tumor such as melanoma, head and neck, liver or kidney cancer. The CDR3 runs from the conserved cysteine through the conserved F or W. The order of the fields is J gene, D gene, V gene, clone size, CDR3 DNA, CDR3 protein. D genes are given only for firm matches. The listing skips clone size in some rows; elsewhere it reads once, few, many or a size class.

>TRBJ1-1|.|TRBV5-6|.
TGTGCCAGCAGCCGGGGTAGGACAATTGAAGCTTTCTTT
CASSRGRTIEAFF
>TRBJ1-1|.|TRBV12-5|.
TGTGCTAGTGTTATCGGGTTGCGGGCTGAAGCTTTCTTT
CASVIGLRAEAFF
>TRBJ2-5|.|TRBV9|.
TGTGCCAGCAGCGTAGCAGGGCGCGAAGAGACCCAGTACTTC
CASSVAGREETQYF
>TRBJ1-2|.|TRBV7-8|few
TGTGCCAGCAGCGCACACACGAATGCTAACTATGGCTACACCTTC
CASSAHTNANYGYTF
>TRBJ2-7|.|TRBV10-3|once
TGTGCCATCAGTGAGTCGGGGAGTTTGCCAAAAAGGTCCACCTACGAGCAGTACTTC
CAISESGSLPKRSTYEQYF
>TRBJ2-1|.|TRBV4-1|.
TGCGCCAGCAGCCAAGGAAAAGCACCAGCCCATGAGCAGTTCTTC
CASSQGKAPAHEQFF
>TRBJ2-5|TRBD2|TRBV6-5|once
TGTGCCAGCAGGGGACTAGCGGGCCTCCAAGAGACCCAGTACTTC
CASRGLAGLQETQYF
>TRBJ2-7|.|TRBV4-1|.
TGCGCCAGCAGCCAAGGTGCCTACGAGCAGTACTTC
CASSQGAYEQYF
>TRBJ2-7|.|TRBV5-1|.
TGCGCCAGCAGTCTCGTTGATTCGAGGGCCTACGAGCAGTACTTC
CASSLVDSRAYEQYF
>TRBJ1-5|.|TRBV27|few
TGTGCCAGCAGTTTATCTCTCACGGGGCAGCCCCAGCATTTT
CASSLSLTGQPQHF
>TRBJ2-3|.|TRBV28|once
TGTGCCAGCAGTTTATTTATAGTGGCAGACAGCACAGATACGCAGTATTTT
CASSLFIVADSTDTQYF
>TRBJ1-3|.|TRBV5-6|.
TGTGCCAGCACCCCCGGGGCTGGAAACACCATATATTTT
CASTPGAGNTIYF
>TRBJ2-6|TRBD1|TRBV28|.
TGTGCCAGCAGTCCTGGACAGGGGTTATATGGGGCCAACGTCCTGACTTTC
CASSPGQGLYGANVLTF
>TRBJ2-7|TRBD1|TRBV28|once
TGTGCCAGCAGTTTAGTGGGACAGGGGACCTTCGAGCAGTACTTC
CASSLVGQGTFEQYF
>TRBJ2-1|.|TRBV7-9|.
TGTGCCAGCAGCTTAGGAGTAAATGAGCAGTTCTTC
CASSLGVNEQFF
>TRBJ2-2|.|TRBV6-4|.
TGTGCCAGCAGTGAAGCAGCGGGGAACACCGGGGAGCTGTTTTTT
CASSEAAGNTGELFF
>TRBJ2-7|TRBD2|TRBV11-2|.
TGTGCCAGCAGCTTAGCCCAGCGGGGGACCTACGAGCAGTACTTC
CASSLAQRGTYEQYF
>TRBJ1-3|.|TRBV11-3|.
TGTGCCAGCAGGTGGGGTGCCCACTCTGGAAACACCATATATTTT
CASRWGAHSGNTIYF
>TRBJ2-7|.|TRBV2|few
TGTGCCAGCATGAAAGGTTTTGCCTACGAGCAGTACTTC
CASMKGFAYEQYF
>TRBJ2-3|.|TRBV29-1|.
TGCAGCGTTGAGGGGGAGGCCTACAGCGCAGATACGCAGTATTTT
CSVEGEAYSADTQYF
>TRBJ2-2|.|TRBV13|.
TGTGCCAGCAGCTTCCAGCGGCCGAACACCGGGGAGCTGTTTTTT
CASSFQRPNTGELFF
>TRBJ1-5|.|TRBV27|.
TGTGCCAGCAGCCCGAGCTCGTATAGCAATCAGCCCCAGCATTTT
CASSPSSYSNQPQHF
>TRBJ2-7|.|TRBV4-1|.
TGCGCCAGCAGCCAAGAGGACGGGTACGAGCAGTACTTC
CASSQEDGYEQYF
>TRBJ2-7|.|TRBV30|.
TGTGCCTGGATCCGGGGGGCAGGCGGCTACGAGCAGTACTTC
CAWIRGAGGYEQYF
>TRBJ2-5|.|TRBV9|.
TGTGCCAGCAGCGTAGCTGGGACGCGTGAGACCCAGTACTTC
CASSVAGTRETQYF
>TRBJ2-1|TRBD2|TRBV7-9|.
TGTGCCAGCAGCGAACCGGGACTAGCGGGAGTCTGGGAGCAGTTCTTC
CASSEPGLAGVWEQFF
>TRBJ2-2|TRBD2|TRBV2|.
TGTGCCAGCAGTTGGACTAGCGGGTTGCCCGGGGAGCTGTTTTTT
CASSWTSGLPGELFF
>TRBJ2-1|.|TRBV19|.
TGTGCCAGTAGCGGGACGTACAATGAGCAGTTCTTC
CASSGTYNEQFF
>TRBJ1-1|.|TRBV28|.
TGTGCCAGCAGCCCCGTTGGACGGACCGATCTAAACACTGAAGCTTTCTTT
CASSPVGRTDLNTEAFF
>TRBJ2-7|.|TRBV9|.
TGTGCCAGCAGCGTAGGGCGATCGGGTATCGAGCAGTACTTC
CASSVGRSGIEQYF
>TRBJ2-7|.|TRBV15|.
TGTGCCACCAGCAGAGTCGTGACAGGGACTGAGCAGTACTTC
CATSRVVTGTEQYF
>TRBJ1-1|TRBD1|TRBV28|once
TGTGCCAGCAGCCCCCGGACAGGGGGCTCAGCTTTCTTT
CASSPRTGGSAFF
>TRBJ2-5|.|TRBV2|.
TGTGCCAGCAGTGAAAGTCAGACCCAGTACTTC
CASSESQTQYF
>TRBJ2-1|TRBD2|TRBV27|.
TGTGCCAGCAGTTTATTGGGACTAGCGGGAGGGCCCCACAATGAGCAGTTCTTC
CASSLLGLAGGPHNEQFF
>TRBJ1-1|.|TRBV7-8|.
TGTGCCAGCAGCTTCAGGCCGGGGAACACTGAAGCTTTCTTT
CASSFRPGNTEAFF
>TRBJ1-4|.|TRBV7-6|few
TGTGCCAGCAGCTCCCTGGATGAAAAACTGTTTTTT
CASSSLDEKLFF
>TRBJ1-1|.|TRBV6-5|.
TGTGCCAGCGCCCTCTACCCGGGGGGAAGGACTGAAGCTTTCTTT
CASALYPGGRTEAFF
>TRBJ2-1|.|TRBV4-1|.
TGCGCCAGCAGCCATGCGGGACCCTACAATGAGCAGTTCTTC
CASSHAGPYNEQFF
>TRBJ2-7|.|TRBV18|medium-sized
TGTGCCAGCTCATCTCCTAGCTTCGGGAACGAGCAGTACTTC
CASSSPSFGNEQYF
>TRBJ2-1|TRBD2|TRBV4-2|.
TGTGCCAGCAGCCAAGTGGGACTAGCGGGGGACAATGAGCAGTTCTTC
CASSQVGLAGDNEQFF
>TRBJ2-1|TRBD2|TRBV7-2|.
TGTGCCAGCAGCTCACAAACTAGCGGGAGAGGGGGTGAGCAGTTCTTC
CASSSQTSGRGGEQFF
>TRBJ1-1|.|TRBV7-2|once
TGTGCCAGCAGCGGGTTCACTAAGCTGGCTTTCTTT
CASSGFTKLAFF
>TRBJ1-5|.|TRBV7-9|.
TGTGCCAGCAGCGCTACCGAGGGGTTGCAGCCCCAGCATTTT
CASSATEGLQPQHF